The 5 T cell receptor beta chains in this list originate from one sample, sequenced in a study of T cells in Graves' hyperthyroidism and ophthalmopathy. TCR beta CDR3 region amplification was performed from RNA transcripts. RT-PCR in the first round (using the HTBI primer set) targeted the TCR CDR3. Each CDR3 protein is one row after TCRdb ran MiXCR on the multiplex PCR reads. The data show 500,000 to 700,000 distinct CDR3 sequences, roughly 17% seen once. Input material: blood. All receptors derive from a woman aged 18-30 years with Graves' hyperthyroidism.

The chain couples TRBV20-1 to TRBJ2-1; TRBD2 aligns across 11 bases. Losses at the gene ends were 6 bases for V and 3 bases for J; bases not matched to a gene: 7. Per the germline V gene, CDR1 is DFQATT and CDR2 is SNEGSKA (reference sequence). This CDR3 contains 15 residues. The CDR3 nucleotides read TGCAGTGCCGCTACCGGGACTAGCGGCTACAATGAGCAGTTCTTC. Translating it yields CSAATGTSGYNEQFF.

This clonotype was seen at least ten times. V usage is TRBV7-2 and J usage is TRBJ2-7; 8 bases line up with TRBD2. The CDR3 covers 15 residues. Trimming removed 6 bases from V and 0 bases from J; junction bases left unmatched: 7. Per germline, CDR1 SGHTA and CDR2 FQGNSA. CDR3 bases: TGTGCCAGCAGAAACCGCGGGGGGAGCTCCTACGAGCAGTACTTC. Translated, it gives CASRNRGGSSYEQYF.

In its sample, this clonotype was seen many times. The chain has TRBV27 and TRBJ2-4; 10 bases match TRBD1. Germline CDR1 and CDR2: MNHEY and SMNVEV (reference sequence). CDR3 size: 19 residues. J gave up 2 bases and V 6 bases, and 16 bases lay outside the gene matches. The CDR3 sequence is CASSAFGTGVLITKNIQYF. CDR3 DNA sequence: TGTGCCAGCAGCGCTTTCGGGACAGGGGTTCTAATAACCAAAAACATTCAGTACTTC.

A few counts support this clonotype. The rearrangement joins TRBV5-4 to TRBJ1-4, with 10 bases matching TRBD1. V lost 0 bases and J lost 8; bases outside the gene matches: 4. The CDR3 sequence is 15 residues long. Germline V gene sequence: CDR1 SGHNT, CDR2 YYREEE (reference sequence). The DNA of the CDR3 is TGTGCCAGCAGCTTGGGACAGGGGGCGGACGAAAAACTGTTTTTT. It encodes CASSLGQGADEKLFF.

Here the CDR3 DNA reads TGTGCCAGCAGCACGCCGGGACAGGATATATGGGATGGGGGGGACGAGCAGTACTTC. Translating gives CASSTPGQDIWDGGDEQYF. The chain carries TRBV7-9 and TRBJ2-7; D possibly corresponds to TRBD1 (8 bases). CDR3 length: 19 residues. Trimming removed 5 bases from V and 5 bases from J, with 31 bases in between. The V gene's germline CDR1 is SEHNR and CDR2 FQNEAQ (reference sequence).